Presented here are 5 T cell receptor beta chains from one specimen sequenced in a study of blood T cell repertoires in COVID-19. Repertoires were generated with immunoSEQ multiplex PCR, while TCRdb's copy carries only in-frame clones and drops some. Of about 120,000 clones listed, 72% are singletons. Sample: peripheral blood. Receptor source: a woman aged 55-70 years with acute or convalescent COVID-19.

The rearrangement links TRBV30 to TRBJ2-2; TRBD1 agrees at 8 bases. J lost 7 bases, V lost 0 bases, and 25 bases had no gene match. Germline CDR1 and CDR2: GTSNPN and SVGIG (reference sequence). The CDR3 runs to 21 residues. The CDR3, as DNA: TGTGCCTGGAGTGTGTCTCCGACAGGGGTTCGACCCCCAGAGCGATTCGGGGAGCTGTTTTTT. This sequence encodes CAWSVSPTGVRPPERFGELFF.

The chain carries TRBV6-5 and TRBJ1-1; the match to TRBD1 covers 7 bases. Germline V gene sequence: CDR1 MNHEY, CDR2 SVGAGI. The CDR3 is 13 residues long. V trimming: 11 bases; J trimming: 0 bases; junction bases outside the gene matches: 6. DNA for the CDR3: TGTGCCGGCGTGGGACAGTTGAACACTGAAGCTTTCTTT. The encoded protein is CAGVGQLNTEAFF.

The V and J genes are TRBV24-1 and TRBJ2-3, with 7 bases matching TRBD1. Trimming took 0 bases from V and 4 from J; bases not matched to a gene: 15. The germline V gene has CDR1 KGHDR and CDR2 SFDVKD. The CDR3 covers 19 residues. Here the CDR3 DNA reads TGTGCCACCAGTGATTTGGGCTCACTTGGACAGGATTGGGCAGATACGCAGTATTTT. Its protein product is CATSDLGSLGQDWADTQYF.

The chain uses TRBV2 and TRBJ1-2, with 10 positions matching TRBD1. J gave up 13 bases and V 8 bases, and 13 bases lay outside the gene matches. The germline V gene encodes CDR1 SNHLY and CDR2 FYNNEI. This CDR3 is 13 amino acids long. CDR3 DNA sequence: TGTGCCAGCGAAAGGACAGGGGGGTCGATTTGCACCTTC. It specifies CASERTGGSICTF.

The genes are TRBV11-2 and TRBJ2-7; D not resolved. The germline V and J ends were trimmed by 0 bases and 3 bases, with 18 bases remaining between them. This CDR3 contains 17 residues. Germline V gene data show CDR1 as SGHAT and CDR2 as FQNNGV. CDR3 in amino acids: CASSLDKLTRPDYEQYF. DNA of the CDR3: TGTGCCAGCAGCTTAGATAAATTAACGAGGCCGGACTACGAGCAGTACTTC.